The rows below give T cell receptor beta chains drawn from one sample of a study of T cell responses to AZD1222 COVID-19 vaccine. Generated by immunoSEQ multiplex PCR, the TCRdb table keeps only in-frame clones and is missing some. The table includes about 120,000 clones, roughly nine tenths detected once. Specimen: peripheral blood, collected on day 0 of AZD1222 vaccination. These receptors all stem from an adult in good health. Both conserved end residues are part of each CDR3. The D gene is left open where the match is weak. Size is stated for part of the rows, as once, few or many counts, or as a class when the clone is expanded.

cdr3_aa: CSVEIPGQGEKLFF
cdr3_nt: TGCAGCGTTGAAATACCGGGACAGGGGGAAAAACTGTTTTTT
j_call: TRBJ1-4
clone_size: .
v_call: TRBV29-1
cdr3_length: 14
d_call: TRBD1

cdr3_aa: CASRLRGGQSNQPQHF
cdr3_nt: TGTGCAAGTCGCTTACGCGGGGGACAGAGCAATCAGCCCCAGCATTTT
j_call: TRBJ1-5
clone_size: .
v_call: TRBV12-2
cdr3_length: 16
d_call: .

cdr3_aa: CASTGLRGGVGTYEQYF
cdr3_nt: TGTGCCAGCACCGGATTACGAGGGGGAGTCGGCACCTACGAGCAGTACTTC
j_call: TRBJ2-7
clone_size: .
v_call: TRBV27
cdr3_length: 17
d_call: .

cdr3_aa: CASSVGPAGAEAFF
cdr3_nt: TGTGCCAGCAGCGTCGGCCCGGCGGGGGCTGAAGCTTTCTTT
j_call: TRBJ1-1
clone_size: .
v_call: TRBV7-9
cdr3_length: 14
d_call: .

cdr3_aa: CATQGRDEKLFF
cdr3_nt: TGTGCCACACAGGGCCGGGATGAAAAACTGTTTTTT
j_call: TRBJ1-4
clone_size: .
v_call: TRBV24-1
cdr3_length: 12
d_call: .

cdr3_aa: CASSLEMAGVTDTQYF
cdr3_nt: TGTGCCAGCAGCTTAGAGATGGCGGGAGTCACAGATACGCAGTATTTT
j_call: TRBJ2-3
clone_size: .
v_call: TRBV7-8
cdr3_length: 16
d_call: TRBD2

cdr3_aa: CASSFSAGGGYTF
cdr3_nt: TGTGCCAGCAGTTTTTCGGCTGGGGGTGGCTACACCTTC
j_call: TRBJ1-2
clone_size: .
v_call: TRBV27
cdr3_length: 13
d_call: .

cdr3_aa: CASSHGPTGNTEAFF
cdr3_nt: TGTGCCAGCTCACACGGGCCTACAGGGAACACTGAAGCTTTCTTT
j_call: TRBJ1-1
clone_size: .
v_call: TRBV18
cdr3_length: 15
d_call: .

cdr3_aa: CASSWTWATSSYEQYF
cdr3_nt: TGTGCCAGCAGTTGGACTTGGGCAACCAGCTCCTACGAGCAGTACTTC
j_call: TRBJ2-7
clone_size: few
v_call: TRBV6-2/TRBV6-3
cdr3_length: 16
d_call: .

cdr3_aa: CASKGQGVYEQYF
cdr3_nt: TGTGCCAGCAAGGGACAGGGGGTTTACGAGCAGTACTTC
j_call: TRBJ2-7
clone_size: .
v_call: TRBV28
cdr3_length: 13
d_call: TRBD1

cdr3_aa: CASSLSTGGLEKLFF
cdr3_nt: TGTGCCAGCAGTTTATCGACAGGGGGCCTTGAAAAACTGTTTTTT
j_call: TRBJ1-4
clone_size: .
v_call: TRBV27
cdr3_length: 15
d_call: TRBD1

cdr3_aa: CASSLVGGNYGYTF
cdr3_nt: TGTGCCAGCAGCTTAGTTGGCGGGAACTATGGCTACACCTTC
j_call: TRBJ1-2
clone_size: .
v_call: TRBV7-9
cdr3_length: 14
d_call: .

cdr3_aa: CASSPTVPYEQYF
cdr3_nt: TGCGCCAGCAGCCCCACGGTTCCCTACGAGCAGTACTTC
j_call: TRBJ2-7
clone_size: once
v_call: TRBV5-1
cdr3_length: 13
d_call: .

cdr3_aa: CSVRLGGQGSYSNQPQHF
cdr3_nt: TGCAGCGTCCGACTCGGGGGACAGGGGAGTTATAGCAATCAGCCCCAGCATTTT
j_call: TRBJ1-5
clone_size: .
v_call: TRBV29-1
cdr3_length: 18
d_call: TRBD1

cdr3_aa: CASSQDWDREGGTEAFF
cdr3_nt: TGCGCCAGCAGCCAAGATTGGGACAGGGAGGGTGGCACTGAAGCTTTCTTT
j_call: TRBJ1-1
clone_size: .
v_call: TRBV4-3
cdr3_length: 17
d_call: TRBD1

cdr3_aa: CASSWVGDYEQYF
cdr3_nt: TGTGCCAGCAGTTGGGTAGGGGACTACGAGCAGTACTTC
j_call: TRBJ2-7
clone_size: .
v_call: TRBV6-2/TRBV6-3
cdr3_length: 13
d_call: .

cdr3_aa: CASSPPRGKLFF
cdr3_nt: TGTGCCAGCAGCCCTCCGCGGGGGAAACTGTTTTTT
j_call: TRBJ1-4
clone_size: .
v_call: TRBV28
cdr3_length: 12
d_call: .

cdr3_aa: CATSDFLARNEQFF
cdr3_nt: TGTGCCACCAGTGATTTCCTAGCGAGGAATGAGCAGTTCTTC
j_call: TRBJ2-1
clone_size: .
v_call: TRBV24-1
cdr3_length: 14
d_call: .

cdr3_aa: CASSPGGVRGYTF
cdr3_nt: TGTGCCAGCAGCCCCGGGGGGGTGAGGGGCTACACCTTC
j_call: TRBJ1-2
clone_size: .
v_call: TRBV6-5
cdr3_length: 13
d_call: .

cdr3_aa: CASSFPVPNTGELFF
cdr3_nt: TGTGCCAGCAGCTTCCCCGTTCCGAACACCGGGGAGCTGTTTTTT
j_call: TRBJ2-2
clone_size: once
v_call: TRBV7-9
cdr3_length: 15
d_call: .

cdr3_aa: CASSLGLEKLFF
cdr3_nt: TGTGCCAGCAGCTTGGGACTGGAAAAACTGTTTTTT
j_call: TRBJ1-4
clone_size: .
v_call: TRBV7-8
cdr3_length: 12
d_call: .

cdr3_aa: CASSSQGANTGELFF
cdr3_nt: TGTGCCAGCAGCTCTCAGGGGGCCAACACCGGGGAGCTGTTTTTT
j_call: TRBJ2-2
clone_size: few
v_call: TRBV9
cdr3_length: 15
d_call: TRBD1

cdr3_aa: CASSLRGQQLLYEQYF
cdr3_nt: TGTGCCAGCAGCCTCCGGGGACAGCAACTACTCTACGAGCAGTACTTC
j_call: TRBJ2-7
clone_size: .
v_call: TRBV28
cdr3_length: 16
d_call: TRBD1

cdr3_aa: CASSGRGLQPQHF
cdr3_nt: TGTGCCAGTAGTGGTAGGGGGCTGCAGCCCCAGCATTTT
j_call: TRBJ1-5
clone_size: .
v_call: TRBV19
cdr3_length: 13
d_call: TRBD1

cdr3_aa: CASSLSPGSHGYTF
cdr3_nt: TGTGCCAGCAGTTTATCACCGGGGAGCCATGGCTACACCTTC
j_call: TRBJ1-2
clone_size: .
v_call: TRBV27
cdr3_length: 14
d_call: .

cdr3_aa: CASSQSSYNEQFF
cdr3_nt: TGCGCCAGCAGCCAATCCAGCTACAATGAGCAGTTCTTC
j_call: TRBJ2-1
clone_size: .
v_call: TRBV4-3
cdr3_length: 13
d_call: .

cdr3_aa: CASSVAGQGVGEQFF
cdr3_nt: TGTGCCAGCAGTGTCGCAGGACAGGGGGTAGGTGAGCAGTTCTTC
j_call: TRBJ2-1
clone_size: .
v_call: TRBV2
cdr3_length: 15
d_call: TRBD1

cdr3_aa: CASSLDLLYEQYF
cdr3_nt: TGTGCCAGCAGCTTAGACCTGCTATACGAGCAGTACTTC
j_call: TRBJ2-7
clone_size: .
v_call: TRBV11-2
cdr3_length: 13
d_call: .

cdr3_aa: CSASSSVADSSYNEQFF
cdr3_nt: TGCAGTGCTAGTTCCTCAGTAGCGGACAGCTCCTACAATGAGCAGTTCTTC
j_call: TRBJ2-1
clone_size: .
v_call: TRBV20-1
cdr3_length: 17
d_call: .

cdr3_aa: CASSGRTYWDEKLFF
cdr3_nt: TGTGCCAGCAGTGGACGCACATACTGGGATGAAAAACTGTTTTTT
j_call: TRBJ1-4
clone_size: .
v_call: TRBV6-2/TRBV6-3
cdr3_length: 15
d_call: .

cdr3_aa: CASTQGTGGQDEQFF
cdr3_nt: TGTGCCAGCACTCAAGGGACAGGGGGCCAGGATGAGCAGTTCTTC
j_call: TRBJ2-1
clone_size: .
v_call: TRBV6-5
cdr3_length: 15
d_call: TRBD1

cdr3_aa: CASSPTGQPQHF
cdr3_nt: TGTGCCAGCAGCCCGACGGGGCAGCCCCAGCATTTT
j_call: TRBJ1-5
clone_size: .
v_call: TRBV12-3/TRBV12-4
cdr3_length: 12
d_call: .

cdr3_aa: CASGPPRGEQFF
cdr3_nt: TGTGCTAGTGGACCTCCCCGGGGTGAGCAGTTCTTC
j_call: TRBJ2-1
clone_size: .
v_call: TRBV12-5
cdr3_length: 12
d_call: .

cdr3_aa: CASSQDASQSSGNTIYF
cdr3_nt: TGCGCCAGCAGCCAAGATGCCTCCCAGAGCTCTGGAAACACCATATATTTT
j_call: TRBJ1-3
clone_size: .
v_call: TRBV4-3
cdr3_length: 17
d_call: .

cdr3_aa: CASRFNYYDTQYF
cdr3_nt: TGTGCCAGCAGATTTAATTATTACGATACGCAGTATTTT
j_call: TRBJ2-3
clone_size: .
v_call: TRBV27
cdr3_length: 13
d_call: .

cdr3_aa: CASKGGGIYEQYF
cdr3_nt: TGTGCCAGCAAAGGGGGGGGGATTTACGAGCAGTACTTC
j_call: TRBJ2-7
clone_size: .
v_call: TRBV28
cdr3_length: 13
d_call: .